This T cell receptor beta chain was retrieved from a study of OX40 agonist ivuxolimab in advanced cancers. Study at large: Therapy given before enrollment (anti-PD-1, anti-PD-L1 or anti-CTLA-4) was allowed, and under 45% had some.

With 8 bases removed from V and 1 base from J, the gap between germline ends came to 14 bases. The CDR3 totals 13 residues. Germline CDR1 is GTSNPN and CDR2 is SVGIG (reference sequence). This clone was counted a single time. What it binds is unknown. Whole-study findings and limits: The expanded peripheral T cells' antigen specificity was not determined.

Produced via immunoSEQ multiplex PCR; TCRdb's table is partial and in-frame only. The table records tens of thousands of clones, roughly 80% of them present only once. The V gene is TRBV30, the J gene TRBJ2-5; the D is unclear. The sequence derives from an adult with an advanced solid tumor such as melanoma, head and neck, liver or kidney cancer. The material was CD4+ or CD8+ T cells sorted from blood, obtained in a trial of the OX40 agonist ivuxolimab. CDR3 nucleotide sequence: TGTGCCCTCGCGAGTACGGGCCAAGAGACCCAGTACTTC. Protein product: CALASTGQETQYF.